This T cell receptor beta chain emerged from a study of cytomegalovirus exposure and HLA in healthy donors. Findings and caveats of the study: The majority of TCR sequences were rare, yet some public TCRs appeared in many donors. Trimming of TCR beta V- and J-genes showed a link, identified in a later analysis, to a missense DCLRE1C variant. A previous analysis found most TCR beta V segments productive roughly 87% or roughly 30% of the time. There were over 150 TCR beta chains listed as cytomegalovirus-associated.

The PCR contained 60 Vbeta and 13 Jbeta primers. The data were produced by immunoSEQ multiplex PCR, yet TCRdb's version contains in-frame clones alone and is incomplete. The profile shows some 130,000 clones, approximately 80% of them singletons. This clone was observed once. Its target is unknown. The CDR3 covers 14 residues. V shed 0 bases and J 4 bases; nucleotides not matched to a gene: 3. Germline CDR1 and CDR2: GTSNPN and SVGIG (reference sequence). The chain joins TRBV30 to TRBJ1-3, with 7 bases matching TRBD1. This receptor was taken from a man aged 35 to 55 in good health and CMV-seronegative. What was sequenced was PBMCs. The CDR3 bases are TGTGCCTGGAGTGTCGGGACAGCCGGAAACACCATATATTTT. Protein product: CAWSVGTAGNTIYF.